The 14 T cell receptor beta chains below were found in one sample sequenced in a study of blood T cell repertoires in COVID-19. The repertoire was sequenced with immunoSEQ multiplex PCR; TCRdb's copy has only in-frame clones and lacks some. The sample consists of about 380,000 clones, approximately 89% of them appearing once. The sample comprised PBMCs or T cells enriched from blood (not recorded which). These receptors originate from a man under 40 who had recovered from COVID-19.

The chain couples TRBV24-1 to TRBJ2-1; D may be TRBD2 (7 bases). There are 17 residues in the CDR3. The germline gives CDR1 KGHDR, CDR2 SFDVKD. V shed 4 bases and J shed 5 bases, with 20 bases lying between them. The DNA of the CDR3 is TGTGCCACCAGTGACGAACCAGTGGGGGGGGCTAACAATGAGCAGTTCTTC. Its translation is CATSDEPVGGANNEQFF.

This chain joins TRBV4-1 and TRBJ2-7; 7 nucleotides match TRBD1. Germline V gene lookup returns CDR1 MGHRA and CDR2 YSYEKL. The CDR3 has 15 amino acids. V lost 0 bases, J lost 0 bases, and 2 bases stayed unmatched. This CDR3 reads CASSQETGISYEQYF. CDR3 DNA sequence: TGCGCCAGCAGCCAAGAGACAGGGATCTCCTACGAGCAGTACTTC.

The V gene is TRBV7-9, the J gene TRBJ1-2; D is undetermined. The germline CDR1 and CDR2 sequences are SEHNR and FQNEAQ (reference sequence). The V end lost 5 bases, the J end lost 10 bases, and 17 bases lay between the germline ends. The CDR3 runs to 13 residues. Here the CDR3 reads CASSLDGVGDYTF. The CDR3 bases are TGTGCCAGCAGCCTCGACGGGGTCGGTGACTACACCTTC.

The V call is TRBV5-6, the J call TRBJ1-1; D remains ambiguous. The ends were cut back, 4 bases at V and 3 bases at J, with 16 bases in the middle. Looked up from germline, CDR1 is SGHDT and CDR2 is YYEEEE. The CDR3 is 15 amino acids. The CDR3 reads CASSPTGIVHTEAFF. CDR3 nucleotide sequence: TGTGCCAGCAGCCCGACGGGGATTGTTCACACTGAAGCTTTCTTT. Based on the CDR3 plus reference TRBV5-6 and TRBJ1-1, the full variable domain is DAGVTQSPTHLIKTRGQQVTLRCSPKSGHDTVSWYQQALGQGPQFIFQYYEEEERQRGNFPDRFSGHQFPNYSSELNVNALLLGDSALYLCASSPTGIVHTEAFFGQGTRLTVV.

The V gene is TRBV7-9, the J gene TRBJ2-2, with TRBD1 matching over 8 bases. CDR1 and CDR2 (germline): SEHNR, FQNEAQ (reference sequence). V lost 5 bases and J lost 3; bases outside the gene matches: 11. The CDR3 is 17 residues long. The CDR3 sequence is CASSALGGTGYTGELFF. CDR3 sequence (DNA): TGTGCCAGCAGCGCCCTGGGCGGGACAGGATACACCGGGGAGCTGTTTTTT. Filled out from reference TRBV7-9 and TRBJ2-2, the complete variable domain reads DTGVSQNPRHKITKRGQNVTFRCDPISEHNRLYWYRQTLGQGPEFLTYFQNEAQLEKSRLLSDRFSAERPKGSFSTLEIQRTEQGDSAMYLCASSALGGTGYTGELFFGEGSRLTVL.

The V gene is TRBV6-1, the J gene TRBJ1-6, with D hard to call. Looked up from germline, CDR1 is MNHNS and CDR2 is SASEGT. The CDR3 spans 17 residues. The V end lost 2 bases, the J end lost 0 bases, and 11 bases lay between the germline ends. The CDR3 protein is CASSELATSSYNSPLHF. The CDR3 bases are TGTGCCAGCAGTGAATTAGCTACTAGCTCCTATAATTCACCCCTCCACTTT.

This chain links TRBV20-1 with TRBJ2-7; tentatively, D is TRBD1 (5 bases). The ends were cut back, 3 bases at V and 7 bases at J, with 10 bases in the middle. CDR1 is DFQATT, CDR2 SNEGSKA, per germline (reference sequence). The length of the CDR3 is 11 residues. The CDR3 DNA is TGCAGTGCTAGTCAGGGAAAGGAGCAGTACTTC. It yields the protein CSASQGKEQYF.

The rearrangement uses TRBV6-5 and TRBJ1-5, with 7 bases aligning to TRBD1. This CDR3 contains 13 residues. Losses at the gene ends were 10 bases for V and 3 bases for J; bases not matched to a gene: 6. Per the germline V gene, CDR1 is MNHEY and CDR2 is SVGAGI. The CDR3 nucleotides read TGTGCCACCGTGGGACAGTTCAATCAGCCCCAGCATTTT. It translates to CATVGQFNQPQHF.

As for this clone: A much larger clone is a single base away; this may be a read error. This sequence joins TRBV6-5 and TRBJ2-7; 9 bases line up with TRBD1. CDR3 length: 13 residues. The junction had 2 bases not matched to a gene; V was cut back by 7 bases and J by 1 base. CDR1 is MNHEY, CDR2 SVGAGI, per germline. The CDR3 DNA reads as TGTGCCAGCACGGGACAGGGTTCCTACGAGCAGTACTTC. Its protein product is CASTGQGSYEQYF.

This sequence joins TRBV7-8 and TRBJ2-7; a possible D gene is TRBD2 (5 bases). Trimming removed 5 bases from V and 9 bases from J, with 11 bases in between. Germline V CDR1 and CDR2: SGHVS, FQNEAQ. The CDR3 has 11 amino acids. CDR3 coding DNA: TGTGCCAGCAGCCCCGGGAATGGGCAGTACTTC. This codes for CASSPGNGQYF. Drawing the rest from reference TRBV7-8 and TRBJ2-7, the complete variable domain is GAGVSQSPRYKVAKRGQDVALRCDPISGHVSLFWYQQALGQGPEFLTYFQNEAQLDKSGLPSDRFFAERPEGSVSTLKIQRTQQEDSAVYLCASSPGNGQYFGPGTRLTVT.

The CDR3 sequence is CASSLSSAYEQYF. In DNA, the CDR3 is TGTGCCAGCAGCCTCAGTAGCGCCTACGAGCAGTACTTC. V usage is TRBV13 and J usage is TRBJ2-7; TRBD2 is a possible D gene (5 bases). The CDR3 is 13 amino acids. V was pared by 5 bases and J by 2 bases, with 10 bases between. CDR1 and CDR2 from the germline V gene are PRHDT and FYEKMQ (reference sequence). The entire variable domain, with the rest obtained from reference TRBV13 and TRBJ2-7, is as follows: AAGVIQSPRHLIKEKRETATLKCYPIPRHDTVYWYQQGPGQDPQFLISFYEKMQSDKGSIPDRFSAQQFSDYHSELNMSSLELGDSALYFCASSLSSAYEQYFGPGTRLTVT.

The J gene is TRBJ2-7, the V gene TRBV25-1, with D unclear. This CDR3 spans 10 amino acids. Germline assignment: CDR1 MGHDK and CDR2 SYGVNS. V lost 10 bases and J lost 1, with 5 bases in between. For the CDR3, the DNA is TGTGCCACCTCGTCCTACGAGCAGTACTTC. Residues: CATSSYEQYF.

A few counts support this clone. This chain links TRBV18 with TRBJ1-4; D not certain. Germline values: CDR1 KGHSH, CDR2 LQKENI. The length of the CDR3 is 20 residues. V was shortened by 6 bases and J by 3 bases, with 29 bases between the two germline ends. CDR3 loop: CASSTSITGMDFGANEKLFF. The CDR3 nucleotides are TGTGCCAGCTCGACCAGCATAACGGGGATGGACTTCGGGGCTAATGAAAAACTGTTTTTT.

The V gene is TRBV7-2, the J gene TRBJ2-7; D is perhaps TRBD2 (5 bases). Trimming shortened V by 5 bases and J by 6 bases, and 17 bases separated the two germline ends. The CDR3 is 14 residues long. Germline CDR1 is SGHTA and CDR2 is FQGNSA. CDR3 nucleotides: TGTGCCAGCAGCCCGAACTATGGGAGTTTCGAGCAGTACTTC. Translating it yields CASSPNYGSFEQYF.